This T cell receptor beta chain was recorded in a study of shared clonotypes between healthy human individuals. Profiled with immunoSEQ multiplex PCR; TCRdb holds only in-frame clones, not every one. The sample has 2 million to 2.5 million clones, 93% seen once. Germline V gives CDR1 MDHEN, CDR2 SYDVKM. The germline V and J ends were trimmed by 5 bases and 8 bases, with 15 bases remaining between them. The CDR3 totals 13 residues. Source material: naive CD4+ T cells from PBMCs. Subset given: CD45RA+ positively selected. The chain is built from TRBV28 and TRBJ1-2, with unresolved D. This sequence originates from a man aged 18 to 29 in good health. Some clones in this sample may be carry-over from other donors' samples. The CDR3 nucleotides are TGTGCCAGCAGTACCGGGAACTGGAGGGGCTACACCTTC. Translated: CASSTGNWRGYTF.